The source of this TCR beta chain is a study of T cell repertoires in cytomegalovirus infection. CDR1 is SEHNR, CDR2 FQNEAQ, per germline (reference sequence). This CDR3 region has 13 residues. V gave up 3 bases and J gave up 15 bases, with 18 bases separating them. In TCRdb, the reads were re-called with MiXCR into one record per CDR3 protein. The sample includes some 440,000 distinct CDR3 sequences, 25% to 40% seen only once; the top ten take approximately 15%. The gene calls are TRBV7-9 and TRBJ2-1; no clear D gene. The receptor's source is a human donor in good health (CMV status not recorded). Some clones in this sample may be carry-over from other donors' samples. Input material: PBMCs. CDR3 sequence: CASSLGVYNETFF. The CDR3, as DNA: TGTGCCAGCAGCTTGGGCGTCTACAATGAGACGTTCTTC.